This T cell receptor (beta chain) was identified during a study of cytomegalovirus exposure and HLA in healthy donors. Sequenced by immunoSEQ multiplex PCR; TCRdb stores in-frame clones only, minus some. The sample consists of about 270,000 clones, around 86% of them appearing once. V lost 3 bases, J lost 7 bases, and 11 bases stayed unmatched. This CDR3 is 16 amino acids long. Germline values: CDR1 SGHTA, CDR2 FQGNSA. The sample comprised PBMCs. This clonotype was sampled from a woman aged 18-29 years in good health and CMV-seronegative. V and J are TRBV7-2 and TRBJ2-2, with 7 bases identical to TRBD2. The CDR3 nucleotides read TGTGCCAGCAGCTTCGGGGCGAGCGGGGACTACGGGGAGCTGTTTTTT. This gives the protein CASSFGASGDYGELFF.